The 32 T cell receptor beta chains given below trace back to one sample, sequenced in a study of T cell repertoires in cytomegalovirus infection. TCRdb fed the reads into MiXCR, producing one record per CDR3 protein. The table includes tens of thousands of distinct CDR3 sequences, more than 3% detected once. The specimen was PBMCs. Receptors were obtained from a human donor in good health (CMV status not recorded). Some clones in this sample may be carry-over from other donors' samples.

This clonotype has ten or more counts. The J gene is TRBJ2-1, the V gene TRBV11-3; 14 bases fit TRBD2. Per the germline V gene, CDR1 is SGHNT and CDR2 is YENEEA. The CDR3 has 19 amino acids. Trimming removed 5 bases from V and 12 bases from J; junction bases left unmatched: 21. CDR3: CASSVRLAGGSAGLSLQFF. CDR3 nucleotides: TGTGCCAGCAGCGTTCGACTAGCGGGAGGGTCTGCGGGCCTTAGTTTGCAGTTCTTC.

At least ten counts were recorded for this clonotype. Written as DNA, the CDR3 is TGTGCCAGCAGTGAAGAGCCGGAGGCCCTCTATGGCTACACCTTC. This translates into CASSEEPEALYGYTF. The V and J genes are TRBV6-1 and TRBJ1-2; D is unresolved. Germline-derived CDR1 and CDR2 are MNHNS and SASEGT. The CDR3 runs to 15 residues. V was cut by 1 base and J by 4 bases, with 13 bases left in between.

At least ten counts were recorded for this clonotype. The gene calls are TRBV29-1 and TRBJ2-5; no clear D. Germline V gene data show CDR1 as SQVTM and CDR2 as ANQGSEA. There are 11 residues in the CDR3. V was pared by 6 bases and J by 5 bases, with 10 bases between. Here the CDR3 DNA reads TGCAGCGTAGCCAGTACGGAGACCCAGTACTTC. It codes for CSVASTETQYF.

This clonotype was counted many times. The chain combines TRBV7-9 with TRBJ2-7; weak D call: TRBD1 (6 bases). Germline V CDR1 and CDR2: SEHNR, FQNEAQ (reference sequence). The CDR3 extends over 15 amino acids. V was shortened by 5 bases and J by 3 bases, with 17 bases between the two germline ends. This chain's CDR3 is CASSRPRDTNYEQYF. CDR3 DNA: TGTGCCAGCAGCCGCCCCCGGGACACAAACTACGAGCAGTACTTC.

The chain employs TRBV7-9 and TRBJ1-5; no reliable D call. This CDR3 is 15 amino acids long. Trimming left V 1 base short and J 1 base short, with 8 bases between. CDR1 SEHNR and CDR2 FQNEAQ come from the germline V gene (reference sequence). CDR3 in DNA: TGTGCCAGCAGCTTAGGTATAGGAAGCAATCAGCCCCAGCATTTT. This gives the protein CASSLGIGSNQPQHF.

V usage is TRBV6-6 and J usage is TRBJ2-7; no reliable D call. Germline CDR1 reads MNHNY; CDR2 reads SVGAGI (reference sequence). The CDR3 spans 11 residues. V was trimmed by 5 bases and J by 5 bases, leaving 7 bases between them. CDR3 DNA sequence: TGTGCCAGCAGTAAGGGCGACGAGCAGTACTTC. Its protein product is CASSKGDEQYF.

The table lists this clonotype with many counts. As DNA, the CDR3 is TGCAGTGCTAGATCTAGCGGAAGCACAGATACGCAGTATTTT. This codes for CSARSSGSTDTQYF. This sequence joins TRBV20-1 and TRBJ2-3; 7 positions agree with TRBD2. Germline CDR1 DFQATT, CDR2 SNEGSKA (reference sequence). CDR3 size: 14 residues. V lost 2 bases, J lost 0 bases, and 2 bases stayed unmatched.

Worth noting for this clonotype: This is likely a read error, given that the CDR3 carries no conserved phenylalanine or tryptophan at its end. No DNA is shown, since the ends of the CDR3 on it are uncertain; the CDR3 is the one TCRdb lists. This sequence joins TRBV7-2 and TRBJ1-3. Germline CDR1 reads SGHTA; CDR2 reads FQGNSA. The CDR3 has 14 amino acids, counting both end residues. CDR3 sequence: CASRVREHGNTIYL.

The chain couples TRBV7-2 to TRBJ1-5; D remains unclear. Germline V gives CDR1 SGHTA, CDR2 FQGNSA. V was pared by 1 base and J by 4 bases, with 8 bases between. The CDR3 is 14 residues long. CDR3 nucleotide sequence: TGTGCCAGCAGCTTAGATCCGGGAAATCAGCCCCAGCATTTT. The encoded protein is CASSLDPGNQPQHF.

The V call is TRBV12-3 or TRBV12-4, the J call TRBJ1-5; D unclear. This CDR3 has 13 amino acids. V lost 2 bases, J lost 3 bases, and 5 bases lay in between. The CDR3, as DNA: TGTGCCAGCAGTTTAACAGTCAATCAGCCCCAGCATTTT. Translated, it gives CASSLTVNQPQHF.

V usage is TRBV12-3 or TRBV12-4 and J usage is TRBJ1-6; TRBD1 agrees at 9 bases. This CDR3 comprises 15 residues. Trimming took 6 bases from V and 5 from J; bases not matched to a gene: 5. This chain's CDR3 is CASSVGDRDNSPLHF. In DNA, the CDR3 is TGTGCCAGCAGCGTAGGGGACAGGGATAATTCACCCCTCCACTTT.

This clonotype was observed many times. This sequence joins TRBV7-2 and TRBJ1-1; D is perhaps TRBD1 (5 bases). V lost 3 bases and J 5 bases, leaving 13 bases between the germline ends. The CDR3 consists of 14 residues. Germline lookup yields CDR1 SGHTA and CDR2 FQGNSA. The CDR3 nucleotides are TGTGCCAGCAGCTTTAATCCAGGGAGTACTGAAGCTTTCTTT. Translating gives CASSFNPGSTEAFF.

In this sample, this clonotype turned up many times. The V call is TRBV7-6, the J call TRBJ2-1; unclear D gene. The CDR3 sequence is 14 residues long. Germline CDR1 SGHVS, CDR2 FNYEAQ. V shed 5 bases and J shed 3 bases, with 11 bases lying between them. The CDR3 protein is CASSPQQGYNEQFF. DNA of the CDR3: TGTGCCAGCAGCCCCCAGCAAGGCTACAATGAGCAGTTCTTC.

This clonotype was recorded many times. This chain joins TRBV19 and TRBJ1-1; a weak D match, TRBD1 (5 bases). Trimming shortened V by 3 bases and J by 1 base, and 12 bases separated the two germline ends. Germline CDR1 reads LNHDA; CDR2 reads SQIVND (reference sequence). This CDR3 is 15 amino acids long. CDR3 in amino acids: CASSIILGPNTEAFF. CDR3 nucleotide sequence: TGTGCCAGTAGTATTATTCTGGGACCGAACACTGAAGCTTTCTTT.

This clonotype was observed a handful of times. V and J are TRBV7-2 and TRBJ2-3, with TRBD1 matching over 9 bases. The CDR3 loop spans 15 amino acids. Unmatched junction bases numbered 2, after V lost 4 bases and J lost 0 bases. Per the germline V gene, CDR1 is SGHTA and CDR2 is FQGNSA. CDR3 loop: CASSSGQGSTDTQYF. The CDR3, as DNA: TGTGCCAGCAGCTCAGGACAGGGGAGCACAGATACGCAGTATTTT.

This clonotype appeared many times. The CDR3 nucleotides read TGTGCCAGCAGTTTTAGGACAGGGACGTCAGAGCAGTACTTC. Protein: CASSFRTGTSEQYF. The chain carries TRBV6-8 and TRBJ2-7, with 8 bases aligning to TRBD1. Germline V CDR1 and CDR2: MNHGY, SAAAGT. V trimming: 4 bases; J trimming: 7 bases; junction bases outside the gene matches: 9. The length of the CDR3 is 14 residues.

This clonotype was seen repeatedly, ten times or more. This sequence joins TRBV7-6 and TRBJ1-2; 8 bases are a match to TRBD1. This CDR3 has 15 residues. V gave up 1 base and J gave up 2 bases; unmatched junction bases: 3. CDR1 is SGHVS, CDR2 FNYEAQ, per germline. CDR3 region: CASSLGTGPNYGYTF. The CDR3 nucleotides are TGTGCCAGCAGCTTAGGGACAGGGCCGAACTATGGCTACACCTTC.

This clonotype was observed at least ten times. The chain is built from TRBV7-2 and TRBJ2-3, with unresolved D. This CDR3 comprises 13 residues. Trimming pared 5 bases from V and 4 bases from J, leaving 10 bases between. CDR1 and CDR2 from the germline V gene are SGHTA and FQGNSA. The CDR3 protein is CASSPRAADTQYF. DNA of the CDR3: TGTGCCAGCAGCCCGAGAGCAGCAGATACGCAGTATTTT.

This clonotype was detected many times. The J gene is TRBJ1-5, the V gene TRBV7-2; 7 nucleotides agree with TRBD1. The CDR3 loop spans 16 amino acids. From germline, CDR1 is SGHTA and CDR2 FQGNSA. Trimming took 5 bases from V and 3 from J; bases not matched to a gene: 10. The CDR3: CASSRGTAGFNQPQHF. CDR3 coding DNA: TGTGCCAGCAGCCGAGGGACAGCTGGGTTCAATCAGCCCCAGCATTTT.

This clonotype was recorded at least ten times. CDR3 amino acids: CASSYGASGSLETQYF. As DNA, the CDR3 is TGTGCCAGCAGCTACGGGGCTAGCGGGAGTTTGGAGACCCAGTACTTC. The V and J genes are TRBV7-9 and TRBJ2-5, with 10 bases lining up with TRBD2. The V and J ends lost 4 bases and 5 bases, in that order; junction bases with no gene match: 10. The CDR3 loop spans 16 amino acids. The germline V gene encodes CDR1 SEHNR and CDR2 FQNEAQ (reference sequence).

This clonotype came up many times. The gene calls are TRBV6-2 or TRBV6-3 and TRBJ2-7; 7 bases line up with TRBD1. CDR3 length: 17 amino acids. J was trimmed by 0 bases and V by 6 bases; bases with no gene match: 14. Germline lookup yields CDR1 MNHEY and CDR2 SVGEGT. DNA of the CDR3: TGTGCCAGCAGGAATCCGTCAGGGGACAGACGCTCCTACGAGCAGTACTTC. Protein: CASRNPSGDRRSYEQYF.

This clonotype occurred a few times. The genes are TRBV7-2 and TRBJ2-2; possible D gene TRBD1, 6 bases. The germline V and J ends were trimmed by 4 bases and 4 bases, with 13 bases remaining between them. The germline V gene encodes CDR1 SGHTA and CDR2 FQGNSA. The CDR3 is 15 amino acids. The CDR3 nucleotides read TGTGCCAGCAGCTCCACAGGGAGTGGCACCGGGGAGCTGTTTTTT. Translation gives CASSSTGSGTGELFF.

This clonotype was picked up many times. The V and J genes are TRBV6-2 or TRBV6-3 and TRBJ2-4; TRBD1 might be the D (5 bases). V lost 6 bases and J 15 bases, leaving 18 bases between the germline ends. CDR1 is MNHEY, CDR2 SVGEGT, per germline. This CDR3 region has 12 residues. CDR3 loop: CASSQTQERRYF. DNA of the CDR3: TGTGCCAGCAGCCAAACACAGGAACGGCGGTACTTC.

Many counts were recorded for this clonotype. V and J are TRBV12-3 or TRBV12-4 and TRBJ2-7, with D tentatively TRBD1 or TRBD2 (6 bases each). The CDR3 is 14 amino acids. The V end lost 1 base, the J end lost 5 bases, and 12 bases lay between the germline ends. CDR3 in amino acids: CASSLGGAQNEQYF. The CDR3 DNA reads TGTGCCAGCAGTTTAGGGGGGGCCCAGAACGAGCAGTACTTC.

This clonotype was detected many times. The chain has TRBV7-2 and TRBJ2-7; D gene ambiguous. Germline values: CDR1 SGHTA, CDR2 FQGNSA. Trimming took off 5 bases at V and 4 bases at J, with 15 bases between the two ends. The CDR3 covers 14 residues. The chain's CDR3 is CASSLVTGWYEQYF. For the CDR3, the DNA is TGTGCCAGCAGCCTTGTCACGGGCTGGTACGAGCAGTACTTC.

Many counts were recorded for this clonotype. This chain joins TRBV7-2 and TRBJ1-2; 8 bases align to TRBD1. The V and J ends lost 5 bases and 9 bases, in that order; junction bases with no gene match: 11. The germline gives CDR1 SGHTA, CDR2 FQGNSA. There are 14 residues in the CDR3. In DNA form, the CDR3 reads TGTGCCAGCAGCACGATGGACAGGGCACGTAGCTACACCTTC. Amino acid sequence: CASSTMDRARSYTF.

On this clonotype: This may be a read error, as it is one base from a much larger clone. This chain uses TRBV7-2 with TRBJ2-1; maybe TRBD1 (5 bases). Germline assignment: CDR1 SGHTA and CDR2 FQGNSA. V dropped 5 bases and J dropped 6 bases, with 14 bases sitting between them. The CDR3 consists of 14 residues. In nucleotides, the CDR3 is TGTGCCAGCAGCGACAGAGGTCGGATCAATGAGCAGTTCTTC. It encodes CASSDRGRINEQFF. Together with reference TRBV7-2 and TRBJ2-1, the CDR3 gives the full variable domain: GAGVSQSPSNKVTEKGKDVELRCDPISGHTALYWYRQSLGQGLEFLIYFQGNSAPDKSGLPSDRFSAERTGGSVSTLTIQRTQQEDSAVYLCASSDRGRINEQFFGPGTRLTVL.

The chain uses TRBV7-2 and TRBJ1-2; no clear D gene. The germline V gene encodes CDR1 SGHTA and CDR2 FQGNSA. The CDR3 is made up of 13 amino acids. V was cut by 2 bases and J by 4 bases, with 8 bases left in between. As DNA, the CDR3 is TGTGCCAGCAGCTTATTATCTCTCTATGGCTACACCTTC. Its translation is CASSLLSLYGYTF.

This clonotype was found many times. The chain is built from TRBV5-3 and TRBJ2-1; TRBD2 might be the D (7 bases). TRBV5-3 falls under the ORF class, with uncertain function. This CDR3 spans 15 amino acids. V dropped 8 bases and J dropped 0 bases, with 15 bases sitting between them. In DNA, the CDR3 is TGTGCCAGCGGTGGGAGGGGGGGCTCCTACAATGAGCAGTTCTTC. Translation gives CASGGRGGSYNEQFF.

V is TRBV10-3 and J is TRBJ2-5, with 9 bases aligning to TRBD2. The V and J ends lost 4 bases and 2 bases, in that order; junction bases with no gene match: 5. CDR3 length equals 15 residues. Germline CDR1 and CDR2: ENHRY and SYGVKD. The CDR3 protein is CAISGLAGRQETQYF. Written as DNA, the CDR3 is TGTGCCATCAGTGGGCTAGCGGGGAGACAAGAGACCCAGTACTTC.

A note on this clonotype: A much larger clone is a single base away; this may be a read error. The DNA for the CDR3 is TGTGCCAGCAGCTTTAAGGGTGGGGGGACCGGGGAGCTGTTTTTT. Its protein is CASSFKGGGTGELFF. V usage is TRBV7-2 and J usage is TRBJ2-2; D might be TRBD2 (6 bases). This CDR3 has 15 amino acids. CDR1 SGHTA and CDR2 FQGNSA come from the germline V gene. V was shortened by 3 bases and J by 5 bases, with 13 bases between the two germline ends. The full variable domain, with the rest looked up from reference TRBV7-2 and TRBJ2-2, is GAGVSQSPSNKVTEKGKDVELRCDPISGHTALYWYRQSLGQGLEFLIYFQGNSAPDKSGLPSDRFSAERTGGSVSTLTIQRTQQEDSAVYLCASSFKGGGTGELFFGEGSRLTVL.

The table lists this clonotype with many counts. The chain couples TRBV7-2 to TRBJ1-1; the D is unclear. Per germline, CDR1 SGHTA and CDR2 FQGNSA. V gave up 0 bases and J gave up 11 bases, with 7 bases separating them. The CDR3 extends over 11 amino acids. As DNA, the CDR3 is TGTGCCAGCAGCTTAGCGGCTTTGGCTTTCTTT. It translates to CASSLAALAFF.